This TCR beta chain is from a study of cytotoxic CD8 clonotypes in ibrutinib-treated CLL. As to this clone: Its antigen is currently unknown.

Study outcomes and limitations: Starting clonality was above that of age-matched healthy donors and tracked circulating CD8+ T-cell counts. Upon ibrutinib response clonality rose, and upon progression it fell back toward baseline.

Germline V lookup: CDR1 SGHDT, CDR2 YYEEEE. The CDR3 spans 14 residues. Trimming stripped 2 bases from V and 5 bases from J, with 10 bases between. The planned depth of sequencing spanned 1 in 200,000 to 1 in 1 million T cells. Only in-frame clones appear in the TCRdb table, and some are missing; sequencing was by immunoSEQ multiplex PCR. The sample lists 68,000 or so clones, 68% occurring once. The sample in question was PBMCs, obtained after 12 months of ibrutinib treatment. The receptor comes from a human donor with chronic lymphocytic leukemia. The chain uses TRBV5-6 and TRBJ2-2; a weak D match, TRBD2 (5 bases). The CDR3 DNA follows: TGTGCCAGCAGCTTCATTTCGGGGACCGGGGAGCTGTTTTTT. Translated: CASSFISGTGELFF. Filled out from reference TRBV5-6 and TRBJ2-2, the complete variable domain reads DAGVTQSPTHLIKTRGQQVTLRCSPKSGHDTVSWYQQALGQGPQFIFQYYEEEERQRGNFPDRFSGHQFPNYSSELNVNALLLGDSALYLCASSFISGTGELFFGEGSRLTVL.